This TCR beta chain comes out of a study of T cell repertoires in cytomegalovirus infection. Across the whole study: In public TCR beta signatures, there were indications of both CMV infection and matching HLA type.

TCRdb reprocessed the reads via MiXCR and lists one record per CDR3 protein. The sample shows approximately 600,000 distinct CDR3 sequences, over 35% of them seen only once. Whole-study findings and limits: Cumulative public TCR beta family frequency identified carriers of CMV plus the relevant HLA.

The CDR3 consists of 16 residues. Turning to this clonotype: The antigen is unknown. The junction does not match germline at one end; this may be a read error.

The gene calls are TRBV5-3 and TRBJ2-1; the D gene is possibly TRBD1 (5 bases). TRBV5-3 is designated an ORF whose function remains uncertain. Sequences were derived from cultured PBMCs, sampled from culture after CMV antigen stimulation. The sequence came from a human donor in good health (CMV status not recorded). Some clones in this sample may be carry-over from other donors' samples. This CDR3 reads CASSLAGPSSYNEQFF. CDR3 in DNA: TGTGCCAGCAGCTTGGCAGGGCCGAGCTCCTACAATGAGCAGTTCTTC.